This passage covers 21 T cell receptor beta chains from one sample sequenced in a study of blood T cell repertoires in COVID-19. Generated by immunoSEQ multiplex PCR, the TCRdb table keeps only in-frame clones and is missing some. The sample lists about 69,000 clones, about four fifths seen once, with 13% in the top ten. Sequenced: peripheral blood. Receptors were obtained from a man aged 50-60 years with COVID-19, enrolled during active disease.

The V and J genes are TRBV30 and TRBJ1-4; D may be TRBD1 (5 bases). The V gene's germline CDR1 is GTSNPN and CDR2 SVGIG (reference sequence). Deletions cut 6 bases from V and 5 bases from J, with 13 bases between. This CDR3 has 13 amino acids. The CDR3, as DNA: TGTGCCTGCCCCCAGGGCGAGAATGAAAAACTGTTTTTT. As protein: CACPQGENEKLFF. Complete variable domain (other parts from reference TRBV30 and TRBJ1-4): SQTIHQWPATLVQPVGSPLSLECTVEGTSNPNLYWYRQAAGRGLQLLFYSVGIGQISSEVPQNLSASRPQDRQFILSSKKLLLSDSGFYLCACPQGENEKLFFGSGTQLSVL.

CDR3 sequence reads: CASSPRGTVEGYTF. Written as DNA, the CDR3 is TGTGCCAGCAGCCCCCGGGGAACAGTCGAAGGCTACACCTTC. The J gene is TRBJ1-2, the V gene TRBV5-4; no clear D. V lost 4 bases to trimming and J lost 8 bases, with 18 bases between them. In germline, CDR1 is SGHNT, CDR2 YYREEE (reference sequence). The CDR3 has 14 residues.

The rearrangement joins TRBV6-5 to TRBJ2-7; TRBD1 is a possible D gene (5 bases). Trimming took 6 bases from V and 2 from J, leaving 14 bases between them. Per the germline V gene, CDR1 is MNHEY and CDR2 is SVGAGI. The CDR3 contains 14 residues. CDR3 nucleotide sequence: TGTGCCAGCAGCCACCCCGACAGAGCCTACGAGCAGTACTTC. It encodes CASSHPDRAYEQYF.

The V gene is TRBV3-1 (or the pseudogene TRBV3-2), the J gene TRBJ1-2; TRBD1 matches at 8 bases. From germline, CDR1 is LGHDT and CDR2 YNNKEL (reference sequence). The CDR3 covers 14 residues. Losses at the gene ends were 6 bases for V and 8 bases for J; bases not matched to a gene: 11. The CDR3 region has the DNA TGTGCCAGCAGAAGGGGACAGGTCAGGGACGGCTACACCTTC. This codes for CASRRGQVRDGYTF.

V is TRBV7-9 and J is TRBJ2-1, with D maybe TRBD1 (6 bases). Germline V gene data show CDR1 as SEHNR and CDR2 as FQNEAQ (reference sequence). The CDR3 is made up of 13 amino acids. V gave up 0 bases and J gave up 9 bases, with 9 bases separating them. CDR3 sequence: CASSLAQGSEQFF. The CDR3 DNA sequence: TGTGCCAGCAGCTTAGCGCAGGGGTCTGAGCAGTTCTTC.

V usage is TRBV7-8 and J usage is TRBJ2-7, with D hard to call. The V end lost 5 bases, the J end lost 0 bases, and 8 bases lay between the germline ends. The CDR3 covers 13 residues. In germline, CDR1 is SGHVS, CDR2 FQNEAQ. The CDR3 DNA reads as TGTGCCAGCAGCCAACTGTACTCCTACGAGCAGTACTTC. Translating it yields CASSQLYSYEQYF.

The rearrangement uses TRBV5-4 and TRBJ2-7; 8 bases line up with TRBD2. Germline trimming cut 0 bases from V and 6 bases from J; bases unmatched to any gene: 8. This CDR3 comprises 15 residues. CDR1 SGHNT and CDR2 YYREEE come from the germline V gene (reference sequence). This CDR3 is CASSLVSGVHGEQYF. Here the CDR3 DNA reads TGTGCCAGCAGCTTGGTTAGCGGGGTTCACGGCGAGCAGTACTTC.

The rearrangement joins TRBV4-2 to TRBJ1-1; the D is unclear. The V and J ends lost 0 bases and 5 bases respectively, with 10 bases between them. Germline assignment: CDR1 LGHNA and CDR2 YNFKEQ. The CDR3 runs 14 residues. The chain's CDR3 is CASSQDRFRTEAFF. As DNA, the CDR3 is TGTGCCAGCAGCCAAGACAGGTTTAGGACTGAAGCTTTCTTT.

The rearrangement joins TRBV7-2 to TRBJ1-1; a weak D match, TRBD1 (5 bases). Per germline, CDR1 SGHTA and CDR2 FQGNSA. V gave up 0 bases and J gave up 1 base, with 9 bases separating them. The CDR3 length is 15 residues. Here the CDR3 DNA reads TGTGCCAGCAGCTTAGCTATAGGGGCGAACACTGAAGCTTTCTTT. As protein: CASSLAIGANTEAFF.

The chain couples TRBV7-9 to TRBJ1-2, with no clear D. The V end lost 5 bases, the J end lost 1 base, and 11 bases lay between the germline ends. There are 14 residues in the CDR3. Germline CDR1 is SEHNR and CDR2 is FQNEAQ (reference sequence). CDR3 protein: CASSPPGNNYGYTF. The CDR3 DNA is TGTGCCAGCAGCCCCCCAGGCAATAACTATGGCTACACCTTC.

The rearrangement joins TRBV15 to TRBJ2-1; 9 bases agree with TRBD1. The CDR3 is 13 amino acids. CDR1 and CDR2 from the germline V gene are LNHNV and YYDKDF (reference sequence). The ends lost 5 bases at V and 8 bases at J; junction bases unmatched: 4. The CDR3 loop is CATSSDRGHEQFF. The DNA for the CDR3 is TGTGCCACCAGCTCGGACAGGGGCCATGAGCAGTTCTTC.

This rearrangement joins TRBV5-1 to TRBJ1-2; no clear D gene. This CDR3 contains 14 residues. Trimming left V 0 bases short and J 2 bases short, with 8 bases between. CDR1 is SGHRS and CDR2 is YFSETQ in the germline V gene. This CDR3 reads CASSLDPGNYGYTF. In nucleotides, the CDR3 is TGCGCCAGCAGCTTGGATCCAGGAAACTATGGCTACACCTTC.

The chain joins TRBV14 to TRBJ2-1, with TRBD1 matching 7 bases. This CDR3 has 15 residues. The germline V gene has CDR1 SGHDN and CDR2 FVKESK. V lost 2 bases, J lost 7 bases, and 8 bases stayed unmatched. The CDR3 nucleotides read TGTGCCAGCAGCCAAAGACAGGGAAAAGGAAATGAGCAGTTCTTC. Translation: CASSQRQGKGNEQFF.

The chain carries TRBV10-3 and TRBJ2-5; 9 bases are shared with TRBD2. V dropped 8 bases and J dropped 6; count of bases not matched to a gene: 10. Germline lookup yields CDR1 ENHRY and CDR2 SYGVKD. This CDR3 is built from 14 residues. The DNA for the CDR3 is TGTGCCATCGGTGCGGGGGGGCGGGTACAGACCCAGTACTTC. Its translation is CAIGAGGRVQTQYF.

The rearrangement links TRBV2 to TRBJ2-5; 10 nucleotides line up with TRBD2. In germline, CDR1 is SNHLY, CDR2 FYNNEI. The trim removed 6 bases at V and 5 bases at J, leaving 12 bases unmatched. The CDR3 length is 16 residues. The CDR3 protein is CASRGRPSGGSETQYF. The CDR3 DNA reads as TGTGCCAGCAGGGGAAGGCCTAGCGGGGGATCTGAGACCCAGTACTTC.

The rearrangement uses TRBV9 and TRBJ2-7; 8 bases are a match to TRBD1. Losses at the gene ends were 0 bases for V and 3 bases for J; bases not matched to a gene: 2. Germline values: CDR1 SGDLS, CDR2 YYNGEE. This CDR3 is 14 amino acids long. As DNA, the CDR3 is TGTGCCAGCAGCGTAGGACAGGGGTTCTACGAGCAGTACTTC. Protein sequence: CASSVGQGFYEQYF.

CDR3 DNA: TGTGCCAGCTCCCGGGACAGCGTCCAGGGCATTCAGTACTTC. This codes for CASSRDSVQGIQYF. The V and J genes are TRBV18 and TRBJ2-4, with 7 bases fitting TRBD1. V shed 6 bases and J 9 bases; nucleotides not matched to a gene: 11. Germline CDR1 KGHSH, CDR2 LQKENI. This CDR3 is 14 amino acids long.

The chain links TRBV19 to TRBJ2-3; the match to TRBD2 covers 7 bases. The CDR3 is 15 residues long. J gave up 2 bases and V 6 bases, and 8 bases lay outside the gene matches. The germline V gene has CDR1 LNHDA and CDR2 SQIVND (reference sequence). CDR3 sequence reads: CASRTTSASTDTQYF. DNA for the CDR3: TGTGCCAGTAGAACCACTAGCGCGTCCACAGATACGCAGTATTTT.

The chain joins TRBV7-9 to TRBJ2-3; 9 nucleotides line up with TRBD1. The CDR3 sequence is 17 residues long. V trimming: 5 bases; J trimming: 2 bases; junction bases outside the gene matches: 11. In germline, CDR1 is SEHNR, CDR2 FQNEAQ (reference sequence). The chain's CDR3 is CASSPSPGQGTTDTQYF. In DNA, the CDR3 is TGTGCCAGCAGCCCTTCCCCGGGACAGGGAACCACAGATACGCAGTATTTT. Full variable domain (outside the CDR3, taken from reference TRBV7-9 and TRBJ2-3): DTGVSQNPRHKITKRGQNVTFRCDPISEHNRLYWYRQTLGQGPEFLTYFQNEAQLEKSRLLSDRFSAERPKGSFSTLEIQRTEQGDSAMYLCASSPSPGQGTTDTQYFGPGTRLTVL.

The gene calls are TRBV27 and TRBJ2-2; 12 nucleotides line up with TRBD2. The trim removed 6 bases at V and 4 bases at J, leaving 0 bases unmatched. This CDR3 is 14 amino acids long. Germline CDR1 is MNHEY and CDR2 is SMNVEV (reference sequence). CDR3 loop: CASRLAGGTGELFF. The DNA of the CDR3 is TGTGCCAGCAGACTAGCGGGGGGCACCGGGGAGCTGTTTTTT.

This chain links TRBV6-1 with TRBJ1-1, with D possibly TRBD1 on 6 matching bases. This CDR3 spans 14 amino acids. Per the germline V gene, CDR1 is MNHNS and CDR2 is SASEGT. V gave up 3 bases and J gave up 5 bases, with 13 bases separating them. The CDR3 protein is CASSDTGGATEAFF. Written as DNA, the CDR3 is TGTGCCAGCAGTGATACGGGGGGCGCGACTGAAGCTTTCTTT.